This T cell receptor beta chain emerged from a study of T cells in Graves' hyperthyroidism and ophthalmopathy (dated by TCRdb to between 2019 and 2020). Study-wide context: Peripheral blood was collected at initial diagnosis, before any treatment. The study also compared thyroid tissue and blood T-cell repertoires from a handful of Graves' hyperthyroidism patients. The 90 or so discovery patients were randomly split 7:3 into training and test sets. A discovery cohort of about a hundred patients, approximately 45 with Graves' ophthalmopathy and about 58 with stable Graves' hyperthyroidism, was used to find distinguishing TCR V-J signatures. The paper reports TCR Vbeta CDR3 sequencing of 140 or so peripheral blood samples: fewer than 50 ophthalmopathy, 75 to 80 hyperthyroidism and approximately 17 progressor patients. Prospective prediction of ophthalmopathy was tested in an independent validation cohort of approximately 18 hyperthyroidism patients and 15 to 17 patients who later progressed to ophthalmopathy. Following sampling, methimazole starting at 30 mg daily was given to hyperthyroidism patients, and high-dose intravenous methylprednisolone was given to ophthalmopathy patients. The paper's findings and limits, for the study overall: During validation, the model predicted progression to ophthalmopathy a median of around six months ahead of onset, with around 70% sensitivity and about 72% specificity. Most expanded thyroid clonotypes (frequency above 0.001) were also detected in blood, suggesting blood repertoires may reflect thyroid immune responses. No statistical method was used to set the sample size in advance, and investigators knew the group allocation. In cross-validation, a model built on a 13 V-J signature told ophthalmopathy apart from stable hyperthyroidism with 85% to 90% sensitivity and roughly 81% specificity, and in testing the same model reached 80%/75%.

On this clonotype: Its antigen remains undetermined. Per-base qualities were not stored, and no clone one base away is much larger.

A patient counted as having stable Graves' hyperthyroidism if no progression to ophthalmopathy occurred over 18 months of follow-up. Hyperthyroidism patients were newly diagnosed, with disease duration under 2 months, and aged 18 to 65 years. The study excluded patients with uncontrolled infections, other autoimmune diseases, pregnancy or lactation. Diagnoses were established on the basis of clinical symptoms, serum thyroxine and TRAb, thyroid ultrasound, and orbital computed tomography. PBMCs were separated from under 12 ml of fresh peripheral blood using Ficoll-Paque density gradient centrifugation. Trizol reagent was used to extract total RNA, and RNA quality was then checked on an Agilent 2100 Bioanalyzer. The TCR beta CDR3 regions were amplified from RNA transcripts. The first round of RT-PCR for the TCR CDR3 was performed with the HTBI primer set and the Qiagen OneStep RT-PCR kit. A second multiplex PCR round built the libraries, followed by size selection and purification. Sequencing of the libraries was done on an Illumina HiSeq2000 using paired-end 100 bp reads. The source study handled its data this way. Raw data were processed with SOAPnuke, discarding reads with adapters, uncalled bases, mean Phred below 15, or no exact constant-primer or identifier match. COPE v1.2.5 was used to merge high-quality paired reads, and clonotypes were defined as unique nucleotide sequences. Clonotypes were aligned to IMGT TRBV, TRBD and TRBJ reference segments using MiTCR v1.1. Analysis was restricted to V-J combinations with a frequency above 0.0001, which covered roughly 99% of repertoires. The TCS score was defined as F50 (clonal expansion) divided by E x V (chaos), with BLOSUM62-based TCRdist calculated between CDR3 peptides within each V-J. Welch's t-statistics and random forest reduced roughly 500 V-J features to under 15, which were used in a naive Bayes classifier (R e1071). TCRdb reanalyzed the raw reads on its own, using fastp at Q25 for trimming and MiXCR for clone calling, and kept in-frame beta chains. Rows with one shared CDR3 protein collapse into an entry with the most common genes and DNA. The V and J calls shown here were made by TCRdb, not taken from the authors' results. Within this sample are 600,000 to 650,000 distinct CDR3 sequences, with about 17% of them counted one time only. Approximately 3.8% of the sample goes to the ten largest clones.

In the germline V gene (reference sequence), CDR1 corresponds to MNHEY and CDR2 to SMNVEV. From its cysteine to its phenylalanine, the CDR3 spans 14 amino acids. The kept DNA is CDR3 alone, 42 bases in frame from the first base. V is pared back by 3 bases and J by 4 bases, with 12 bases lying between the germline termini. Sequencing input: blood. The chain uses TRBV27 and TRBJ1-1; TRBD1 is a possible D gene, resting on 5 matching bases. This TCR derives from a woman between 25 and 40 years old with Graves' hyperthyroidism. CDR3 protein: CASSFVGVRTEAFF. The DNA is as follows: TGTGCCAGCAGTTTCGTAGGGGTGCGCACTGAAGCTTTCTTT.